Each of the 15 T cell receptor beta chains below was sequenced from the same sample in a study of cytomegalovirus exposure and HLA in healthy donors. TCRdb keeps only in-frame clones here, not all; method: immunoSEQ multiplex PCR. The repertoire holds about 65,000 clones, approximately 93% seen once, with about 4.5% in the top ten. The source material was PBMCs. Every receptor here comes from a man between 18 and 29 years old in good health and CMV-seropositive.

The chain couples TRBV27 to TRBJ2-1; D is unclear. The CDR3 sequence is 15 residues long. Between the trimmed V and J ends, which lost 8 bases and 0 bases, there was a span of 14 bases. Germline loops: CDR1 MNHEY, CDR2 SMNVEV (reference sequence). CDR3: CASGLFFASYNEQFF. In nucleotides, the CDR3 is TGTGCCAGCGGGCTCTTTTTTGCCTCCTACAATGAGCAGTTCTTC.

The V gene is TRBV11-1, the J gene TRBJ2-7; no clear D gene. The V gene lost 0 bases and the J gene lost 2 bases, with 11 bases spanning the gap. Germline V gives CDR1 SGHAT, CDR2 FQDESV (reference sequence). CDR3 length: 15 residues. The CDR3 nucleotides read TGTGCCAGCAGCTTAGCTCTTGGCAAGACCTACGAGCAGTACTTC. Protein product: CASSLALGKTYEQYF.

The rearrangement joins TRBV6-1 to TRBJ1-4, with 8 bases fitting TRBD1. From germline, CDR1 is MNHNS and CDR2 SASEGT. Germline trimming cut 8 bases from V and 8 bases from J; bases unmatched to any gene: 7. The CDR3 length is 13 residues. The CDR3 region has the DNA TGTGCCAGCCTCAGGGGGCCCGGCGAAAAACTGTTTTTT. Amino acid sequence: CASLRGPGEKLFF.

This clone was seen only a few times. The CDR3 DNA follows: TGTGCCAGCAGCATTTGGCCTCTTTGGACAGGGGAAAACACCGGGGAGCTGTTTTTT. Residues: CASSIWPLWTGENTGELFF. The rearrangement links TRBV21-1 to TRBJ2-2; the D call in the table, TRBD1, was not verified against the DNA. TRBV21-1 is a recognized pseudogene. This CDR3 is 19 amino acids long.

In regard to this clone: The same CDR3 arises from other DNA sequences in this sample as well. This chain connects TRBV4-1 to TRBJ2-1; D unresolved. This CDR3 spans 13 amino acids. CDR1 MGHRA and CDR2 YSYEKL come from the germline V gene. The ends were cut back, 4 bases at V and 4 bases at J, with 8 bases in the middle. In DNA form, the CDR3 reads TGCGCCAGCAGCCGCCTAGAATACAATGAGCAGTTCTTC. Amino acid sequence: CASSRLEYNEQFF.

The chain links TRBV4-3 to TRBJ2-1, with 11 nucleotides matching TRBD2. Per the germline V gene, CDR1 is LGHNA and CDR2 is YSLEER. This CDR3 spans 16 amino acids. Trimming at V came to 3 bases and at J to 5 bases, leaving 6 bases not matched to a gene. CDR3 DNA sequence: TGCGCCAGCAGCCACCTGGGACTAGCGGAGAACAATGAGCAGTTCTTC. As protein: CASSHLGLAENNEQFF.

This clone was detected only once. This chain joins TRBV7-8 and TRBJ2-1, with 11 nucleotides matching TRBD2. This CDR3 region has 17 residues. Trimming removed 1 base from V and 6 bases from J; junction bases left unmatched: 8. Germline V gene data show CDR1 as SGHVS and CDR2 as FQNEAQ. The CDR3 protein is CASSLDIAGGVVNEQFF. The CDR3 DNA is TGTGCCAGCAGCTTAGACATAGCGGGAGGGGTTGTCAATGAGCAGTTCTTC. The full variable domain, completed using reference TRBV7-8 and TRBJ2-1, is GAGVSQSPRYKVAKRGQDVALRCDPISGHVSLFWYQQALGQGPEFLTYFQNEAQLDKSGLPSDRFFAERPEGSVSTLKIQRTQQEDSAVYLCASSLDIAGGVVNEQFFGPGTRLTVL.

The V and J genes are TRBV7-9 and TRBJ2-7, with 7 positions matching TRBD1. The CDR3 runs 14 residues. Germline V gene sequence: CDR1 SEHNR, CDR2 FQNEAQ (reference sequence). V lost 0 bases, J lost 3 bases, and 2 bases stayed unmatched. The CDR3 sequence: CASSLAGQHYEQYF. The CDR3 DNA follows: TGTGCCAGCAGCTTAGCGGGACAGCACTACGAGCAGTACTTC.

This clone came up once. The chain links TRBV5-6 to TRBJ1-4, with 7 bases identical to TRBD1. The CDR3 runs to 15 residues. Trimming cost V 7 bases and J 5 bases; bases outside gene matches: 11. Germline CDR1 SGHDT, CDR2 YYEEEE. The CDR3 DNA sequence: TGTGCCAGCGCCGGGCCGGGACAGCTAAATGAAAAACTGTTTTTT. Translation: CASAGPGQLNEKLFF.

Here the CDR3 DNA reads TGTGCCATCAGTGAGTCGAAAATCTATACAGGGAGGGCTGGCGAGCAGTACTTC. Residues: CAISESKIYTGRAGEQYF. The rearrangement links TRBV10-3 to TRBJ2-7; D is possibly TRBD2 (7 bases). This CDR3 spans 18 amino acids. V shed 0 bases and J shed 6 bases, with 24 bases lying between them. Per the germline V gene, CDR1 is ENHRY and CDR2 is SYGVKD.

The V call is TRBV6-4, the J call TRBJ1-1; D might be TRBD1 (6 bases). The CDR3 contains 12 residues. Germline CDR1 MRHNA, CDR2 SNTAGT. With 4 bases removed from V and 7 bases from J, the gap between germline ends came to 10 bases. The CDR3 reads CASSGPDSEAFF. CDR3 bases: TGTGCCAGCAGTGGGCCGGACAGTGAAGCTTTCTTT.

V usage is TRBV15 and J usage is TRBJ2-1; D gene ambiguous. CDR1 is LNHNV, CDR2 YYDKDF, per germline (reference sequence). V was clipped by 1 base and J by 5 bases, with 12 bases between them. This CDR3 has 15 residues. For the CDR3, the DNA is TGTGCCACCAGCAGAGGCGTGGGCCTGGACAATGAGCAGTTCTTC. It translates to CATSRGVGLDNEQFF.

This rearrangement joins TRBV6-1 to TRBJ1-1; D not certain. Trimming removed 7 bases from V and 2 bases from J, with 11 bases in between. This CDR3 comprises 13 residues. Germline V CDR1 and CDR2: MNHNS, SASEGT. CDR3 in DNA: TGTGCCAGCATCAAGGGAGTCAACACTGAAGCTTTCTTT. Translating gives CASIKGVNTEAFF.

This clone was counted a few times. The sample has other DNA sequences that encode this CDR3 too. The rearrangement links TRBV27 to TRBJ2-3; D gene unclear. The CDR3 sequence is 12 residues long. V was pared by 5 bases and J by 1 base, with 4 bases between. The V gene's germline CDR1 is MNHEY and CDR2 SMNVEV (reference sequence). The CDR3 spells CASSPGTDTQYF. CDR3 coding DNA: TGTGCCAGCAGTCCGGGCACAGATACGCAGTATTTT.

The V call is TRBV7-6, the J call TRBJ2-1; 13 nucleotides line up with TRBD2. CDR3 size: 16 residues. Germline CDR1 reads SGHVS; CDR2 reads FNYEAQ. V dropped 1 base and J dropped 3; count of bases not matched to a gene: 0. The CDR3 region has the DNA TGTGCCAGCAGCTTAGGGACTAGCGGGGGCTACAATGAGCAGTTCTTC. Protein product: CASSLGTSGGYNEQFF.